This T cell receptor (beta chain) was recorded in a study of T-cell reconstitution after alpha-beta-depleted transplantation in children. Preparation of the TCRbeta library was carried out with unique molecular identifiers. TCRdb called the PCR reads again in MiXCR, with one record for every CDR3 protein. The sample yields about 72,000 distinct CDR3 sequences, 7% to 8% seen once. Per the germline V gene, CDR1 is LGHDT and CDR2 is YNNKEL (reference sequence). V trimming: 9 bases; J trimming: 0 bases; junction bases outside the gene matches: 8. The length of the CDR3 is 14 residues. This specimen was PBMCs from the stem cell graft donor, taken from the stem cell graft. The chain has TRBV3-1 and TRBJ2-7; 7 nucleotides line up with TRBD1. The source is a human donor who donated a stem cell graft to a child with acute lymphoblastic leukemia. In nucleotides, the CDR3 is TGTGCCAGTTCGCCGGGACAGAGCTCCTACGAGCAGTACTTC. Amino acids: CASSPGQSSYEQYF.